These T cell receptor beta chains were read from a single sample in a study of blood T cell repertoires in COVID-19. The protocol was immunoSEQ multiplex PCR, while the TCRdb copy is restricted to in-frame clones and leaves out a portion. The sample holds approximately 190,000 clones, about 88% seen once. The sample comprised peripheral blood. The source is a woman in her thirties or forties who had recovered from COVID-19. CDR3s include the opening cysteine and the closing phenylalanine or tryptophan. D genes are given only for firm matches. The size of a clone is reported for some rows only, either as once, few or many, or as a class for expanded clones.

J gene: TRBJ1-2
D gene: NA
V gene: TRBV5-4
clone size: few
CDR3 DNA: TGTGCCAGCAGCACCCCAGTATCCTATGGCTACACCTTC
CDR3 protein: CASSTPVSYGYTF

J gene: TRBJ1-4
D gene: TRBD1
V gene: TRBV27
clone size: NA
CDR3 DNA: TGTGCCAGCAGCGACGAGACAGGGTCGGGTGAAAAACTGTTTTTT
CDR3 protein: CASSDETGSGEKLFF

J gene: TRBJ2-7
D gene: TRBD2
V gene: TRBV6-1
clone size: NA
CDR3 DNA: TGTGCCAGCAGTGAAGCCAGACTAGCCGTCTACGAGCAGTACTTC
CDR3 protein: CASSEARLAVYEQYF

J gene: TRBJ1-2
D gene: NA
V gene: TRBV30
clone size: NA
CDR3 DNA: TGTGCCGGATCAGGGGCGGCTAACTATGGCTACACCTTC
CDR3 protein: CAGSGAANYGYTF

J gene: TRBJ2-1
D gene: TRBD1
V gene: TRBV10-3
clone size: NA
CDR3 DNA: TGTGCCATCAGCCCGGACAGGGAAAATGAGCAGTTCTTC
CDR3 protein: CAISPDRENEQFF

J gene: TRBJ2-1
D gene: TRBD1
V gene: TRBV19
clone size: NA
CDR3 DNA: TGTGCCACTTCAGGGGGTACCTTCCATTTTTACAATGAGCAGTTCTTC
CDR3 protein: CATSGGTFHFYNEQFF

J gene: TRBJ1-2
D gene: NA
V gene: TRBV12-3/TRBV12-4
clone size: NA
CDR3 DNA: TGTGCCAGCAGCTCGACAGACTATGGCTACACCTTC
CDR3 protein: CASSSTDYGYTF

J gene: TRBJ1-5
D gene: NA
V gene: TRBV7-2
clone size: NA
CDR3 DNA: TGTGCCAGCAGCTTATCAGGGGATCAGCCCCAGCATTTT
CDR3 protein: CASSLSGDQPQHF

J gene: TRBJ2-7
D gene: TRBD1
V gene: TRBV29-1
clone size: once
CDR3 DNA: TGCAGCGTTGCAGGACAGGGGGTCTACGAGCAGTACTTC
CDR3 protein: CSVAGQGVYEQYF

J gene: TRBJ2-2
D gene: TRBD2
V gene: TRBV5-1
clone size: once
CDR3 DNA: TGCGCCAGCAGCTCGGGGACTAGCGGGTACACCGGGGAGCTGTTTTTT
CDR3 protein: CASSSGTSGYTGELFF

J gene: TRBJ1-5
D gene: NA
V gene: TRBV30
clone size: NA
CDR3 DNA: TGTGCCTGGAGTGTACGCGACAATCAGCCCCAGCATTTT
CDR3 protein: CAWSVRDNQPQHF

J gene: TRBJ2-7
D gene: TRBD1
V gene: TRBV5-1
clone size: NA
CDR3 DNA: TGCGCCAGCAGCTATGACAGGGTCTCCTACGAGCAGTACTTC
CDR3 protein: CASSYDRVSYEQYF

J gene: TRBJ2-2
D gene: NA
V gene: TRBV21-1
clone size: once
CDR3 DNA: NA
CDR3 protein: CASSNCVGTGTPSNTGELFF

J gene: TRBJ2-7
D gene: TRBD1
V gene: TRBV10-3
clone size: NA
CDR3 DNA: TGTGCCATCAGTGAGGGGACAGGGTTCCCCTACGAGCAGTACTTC
CDR3 protein: CAISEGTGFPYEQYF

J gene: TRBJ2-1
D gene: TRBD2
V gene: TRBV19
clone size: NA
CDR3 DNA: TGTGCCAGTAGTGTAGGACTAGCGGGGGGAAGCTCCTACAATGAGCAGTTCTTC
CDR3 protein: CASSVGLAGGSSYNEQFF

J gene: TRBJ1-6
D gene: NA
V gene: TRBV27
clone size: NA
CDR3 DNA: TGTGCCAGCAGGCCCGCCTTGAGAAATAATTCACCCCTCCACTTT
CDR3 protein: CASRPALRNNSPLHF

J gene: TRBJ1-6
D gene: NA
V gene: TRBV19
clone size: NA
CDR3 DNA: TGTGCCAGTAGTATCCTTAATAATTCACCCCTCCACTTT
CDR3 protein: CASSILNNSPLHF

J gene: TRBJ1-5
D gene: NA
V gene: TRBV30
clone size: NA
CDR3 DNA: TGTGCCTGGCAAGAGGGAGCTCGCAATCAGCCCCAGCATTTT
CDR3 protein: CAWQEGARNQPQHF

J gene: TRBJ2-7
D gene: TRBD1
V gene: TRBV29-1
clone size: NA
CDR3 DNA: TGCAGCGTTGAAGCCCGAACAGGGGGCTACGAGCAGTACTTC
CDR3 protein: CSVEARTGGYEQYF

J gene: TRBJ2-1
D gene: TRBD2
V gene: TRBV28
clone size: NA
CDR3 DNA: TGTGCCAGCAGTTCTCCTAGCGGGACCGTCTCCTACAATGAGCAGTTCTTC
CDR3 protein: CASSSPSGTVSYNEQFF

J gene: TRBJ1-1
D gene: TRBD1
V gene: TRBV7-9
clone size: NA
CDR3 DNA: TGTGCCAGCAGCCTCAGGGACAGGACCACTGAAGCTTTCTTT
CDR3 protein: CASSLRDRTTEAFF

J gene: TRBJ2-1
D gene: NA
V gene: TRBV9
clone size: NA
CDR3 DNA: TGTGCCAGCAGCTTAGGCGGGTTCAGTGAGCAGTTCTTC
CDR3 protein: CASSLGGFSEQFF

J gene: TRBJ2-7
D gene: TRBD2
V gene: TRBV11-3
clone size: NA
CDR3 DNA: TGTGCCGAGGGGGTGACGGGACTAGCGGGATCCTACGAGCAGTACTTC
CDR3 protein: CAEGVTGLAGSYEQYF

J gene: TRBJ2-4
D gene: TRBD2
V gene: TRBV18
clone size: NA
CDR3 DNA: TGTGCCAGCTCACCAGGTAGCGGGTCCGGCATTCAGTACTTC
CDR3 protein: CASSPGSGSGIQYF

J gene: TRBJ1-4
D gene: TRBD1
V gene: TRBV11-2
clone size: once
CDR3 DNA: TGTGCCAGCAGCTTAAGACGGAGGGGACAGGGCGGGGATGAAAAACTGTTTTTT
CDR3 protein: CASSLRRRGQGGDEKLFF